This T cell receptor (beta chain) was documented in a study of cytomegalovirus exposure and HLA in healthy donors. Findings of the study overall: Indistinguishable V segments such as TRBV6-2 and TRBV6-3 were excluded. A later analysis linked a missense variant in DCLRE1C to the trimming of TCR beta V and J genes.

With 60 Vbeta and 13 Jbeta primers, the PCR was carried out. Per the authors' pipeline: There were about 80 million unique TCR beta chains by a later count, and 10 million to 12 million of them were shared. Produced via immunoSEQ multiplex PCR; TCRdb's table is partial and in-frame only. V, J and clone size reflect that table, while D and trimming were determined from the DNA. Recorded for this sample: 75,000 to 95,000 clones. CDR1 and CDR2 from the germline V gene are SGHTA and FQGTGA. Trimming at V came to 5 bases and at J to 1 base, leaving 9 bases not matched to a gene. This CDR3 contains 18 residues. With respect to this clone: Its antigen is as yet unknown.

The TCR sequence derives from a woman aged 55-75 years in good health and CMV-seronegative. The gene calls are TRBV7-3 and TRBJ2-1; 12 nucleotides agree with TRBD2. Sequencing was carried out using PBMCs. The CDR3 reads CASSPIGLAGGSYNEQFF. DNA for the CDR3: TGTGCCAGCAGCCCTATTGGGCTAGCGGGAGGGTCCTACAATGAGCAGTTCTTC. Combining the CDR3 with reference TRBV7-3 and TRBJ2-1 gives the whole variable domain GAGVSQTPSNKVTEKGKYVELRCDPISGHTALYWYRQSLGQGPEFLIYFQGTGAADDSGLPNDRFFAVRPEGSVSTLKIQRTERGDSAVYLCASSPIGLAGGSYNEQFFGPGTRLTVL.